Presented here are 12 T cell receptor beta chains from one specimen sequenced in a study of multiple sclerosis patients with progressive multifocal leukoencephalopathy. This table comes from immunoSEQ multiplex PCR, and its TCRdb copy is limited to in-frame clones, with some not included. The sample shows 29,000 or so clones, 89% of them seen only once. Time point: less than 7 months of natalizumab therapy. Sample: PBMCs, taken from a patient treated with natalizumab. Receptor source: a human donor with multiple sclerosis.

The chain employs TRBV4-3 and TRBJ2-5; 11 bases fit TRBD2. With 0 bases clipped from V and 11 bases from J, the junction kept 11 bases outside the gene matches. Germline loops: CDR1 LGHNA, CDR2 YSLEER. This CDR3 comprises 16 residues. CDR3 sequence (DNA): TGCGCCAGCAGCCAAGACCGCCTAGCGGGAGGCCCAGAGCAGTACTTC. Translated: CASSQDRLAGGPEQYF.

The CDR3 DNA follows: TGTGCCACCAGACCACAGGGACCCGGGGAGCTGTTTTTT. Translation: CATRPQGPGELFF. This sequence joins TRBV15 and TRBJ2-2; possible D gene TRBD1, 6 bases. The CDR3 contains 13 residues. Germline V lookup: CDR1 LNHNV, CDR2 YYDKDF (reference sequence). Between the trimmed V and J ends, which lost 6 bases and 6 bases, there was a span of 11 bases.

This sequence joins TRBV6-6 and TRBJ1-2; the D gene is possibly TRBD1 (6 bases). The CDR3 has 15 amino acids. Germline V gene data show CDR1 as MNHNY and CDR2 as SVGAGI (reference sequence). V shed 6 bases and J shed 4 bases, with 18 bases lying between them. The CDR3 bases are TGTGCCAGCAGCTCCCGGGGGGGGCGCATCTATGGCTACACCTTC. It specifies CASSSRGGRIYGYTF.

The rearrangement links TRBV27 to TRBJ2-1; 7 nucleotides match TRBD1. V lost 2 bases to trimming and J lost 5 bases; unmatched junction nucleotides: 12. This CDR3 has 17 residues. The V gene's germline CDR1 is MNHEY and CDR2 SMNVEV (reference sequence). DNA of the CDR3: TGTGCCAGCAGTTTAAGCCAGGGGGAGCGGTCGAACAATGAGCAGTTCTTC. Its translation is CASSLSQGERSNNEQFF.

The chain uses TRBV28 and TRBJ1-2; D unclear. The CDR3 has 14 residues. Trimming pared 5 bases from V and 4 bases from J, leaving 14 bases between. In germline, CDR1 is MDHEN, CDR2 SYDVKM. The CDR3 DNA sequence: TGTGCCAGCAGTGGTCCTTTGGTCGGCTATGGCTACACCTTC. It translates to CASSGPLVGYGYTF.

J is TRBJ2-1 and V is TRBV6-6; 10 nucleotides match TRBD2. After removal of 6 bases from V and 7 bases from J, the junction contained 9 bases not matched to a gene. The CDR3 covers 15 residues. In germline, CDR1 is MNHNY, CDR2 SVGAGI (reference sequence). CDR3 DNA sequence: TGTGCCAGCAGCTACGCGCTAGCGGGAGCAAATGAGCAGTTCTTC. This codes for CASSYALAGANEQFF.

The V and J genes are TRBV28 and TRBJ1-5; D not certain. Germline V CDR1 and CDR2: MDHEN, SYDVKM. The V end lost 4 bases, the J end lost 3 bases, and 4 bases lay between the germline ends. The CDR3 runs 12 residues. CDR3 nucleotide sequence: TGTGCCAGCAGTTCCCCCAATCAGCCCCAGCATTTT. Residues: CASSSPNQPQHF.

About this clone itself: Its ends do not fully match the called genes, so a read error is possible. V gene TRBV6-1 combines with J gene TRBJ1-2; tentative D call: TRBD1 (6 bases). This CDR3 is 12 amino acids long. Germline-derived CDR1 and CDR2 are MNHNS and SASEGT. The CDR3 reads CANSEGGYGHTF. CDR3 bases: TGTGCCAACAGTGAAGGGGGTTATGGCCACACCTTC.

The rearrangement joins TRBV9 to TRBJ2-7; the D gene is possibly TRBD2 (5 bases). CDR3 size: 15 residues. Germline CDR1 reads SGDLS; CDR2 reads YYNGEE. The V and J ends lost 1 base and 3 bases respectively, with 14 bases between them. Written as DNA, the CDR3 is TGTGCCAGCAGCGTACCGAGCGGTAGAAACTACGAGCAGTACTTC. Protein product: CASSVPSGRNYEQYF.

The V and J genes are TRBV7-7 and TRBJ2-1; 13 bases agree with TRBD2. Germline V gene sequence: CDR1 SSHAT, CDR2 FNYEAQ (reference sequence). This CDR3 is 15 amino acids long. The ends lost 5 bases at V and 8 bases at J; junction bases unmatched: 6. The CDR3 bases are TGTGCCAGCAGCCGGACTAGCGGGAGTGACGATGAGCAGTTCTTC. Translating gives CASSRTSGSDDEQFF.

This chain joins TRBV15 and TRBJ2-1; TRBD2 agrees at 7 bases. There are 15 residues in the CDR3. Trimming removed 4 bases from V and 4 bases from J; junction bases left unmatched: 7. Per the germline V gene, CDR1 is LNHNV and CDR2 is YYDKDF (reference sequence). The CDR3 coding sequence is TGTGCCACCAGCACCCGACTAGCCGGATACAATGAGCAGTTCTTC. This encodes CATSTRLAGYNEQFF.

The chain links TRBV5-5 to TRBJ2-7; D is undetermined. CDR3 length: 12 residues. CDR1 and CDR2 from the germline V gene are SGHKS and YYEKEE (reference sequence). V was pared by 3 bases and J by 2 bases, with 6 bases between. This CDR3 is CASSSPPYEQYF. The CDR3, as DNA: TGTGCCAGCAGCTCACCCCCCTACGAGCAGTACTTC.